The 5 T cell receptor beta chains below come from one sample, sequenced in a study of a mutant IDH1 vaccine in newly diagnosed glioma. Data came from immunoSEQ multiplex PCR; TCRdb stores just in-frame clones and leaves some out. The sample includes about 33,000 clones, around 75% of them seen just once. The time point here: week 47, end of study. Alongside topical imiquimod, each dose of vaccine comprised 300 ug of mutant IDH1 20-mer peptide. These receptors' antigens are unknown. Sequences were derived from PBMCs, sampled from a glioma patient whose treatment included an IDH1 peptide vaccine. The receptors shown here come from a man aged 35 to 55 with glioma.

This chain uses TRBV5-6 with TRBJ1-2; a possible D gene is TRBD1 (6 bases). The CDR3 sequence is 14 residues long. The V and J ends lost 5 bases and 5 bases respectively, with 16 bases between them. Germline loops: CDR1 SGHDT, CDR2 YYEEEE. The CDR3, as DNA: TGTGCCAGCAGGCGAGGGGGGGACGAGTATGGCTACACCTTC. Translating it yields CASRRGGDEYGYTF.

The CDR3 here is CASSPRDRNYGYTF. The DNA of the CDR3 is TGCGCCAGCAGCCCCCGGGACAGAAACTATGGCTACACCTTC. The chain recombines TRBV5-1 with TRBJ1-2; 7 nucleotides match TRBD1. Per the germline V gene, CDR1 is SGHRS and CDR2 is YFSETQ. V gave up 4 bases and J gave up 2 bases; unmatched junction bases: 5. This CDR3 comprises 14 residues. Using reference TRBV5-1 and TRBJ1-2 for the parts outside the CDR3, the full variable domain is KAGVTQTPRYLIKTRGQQVTLSCSPISGHRSVSWYQQTPGQGLQFLFEYFSETQRNKGNFPGRFSGRQFSNSRSEMNVSTLELGDSALYLCASSPRDRNYGYTFGSGTRLTVV.

This clone was detected only a few times. The V gene is TRBV18, the J gene TRBJ1-1, with a possible D match to TRBD1 (5 bases). This CDR3 spans 13 amino acids. V was trimmed by 6 bases and J by 7 bases, leaving 15 bases between them. CDR1 and CDR2 (germline): KGHSH, LQKENI. The CDR3 is CASSRGERGEAFF. As DNA, the CDR3 is TGTGCCAGCTCCCGTGGAGAGAGGGGTGAAGCTTTCTTT.

The chain employs TRBV27 and TRBJ2-1; 12 positions match TRBD2. The CDR3 is 17 amino acids. With 5 bases clipped from V and 5 bases from J, the junction kept 10 bases outside the gene matches. Looked up from germline, CDR1 is MNHEY and CDR2 is SMNVEV (reference sequence). CDR3 DNA sequence: TGTGCCAGCAGTCCCCTAGCGGGAGGGCCTTTAAACAATGAGCAGTTCTTC. Translating gives CASSPLAGGPLNNEQFF.

The chain links TRBV11-2 to TRBJ2-2, with TRBD2 identical over 8 bases. Germline lookup yields CDR1 SGHAT and CDR2 FQNNGV. J was trimmed by 6 bases and V by 2 bases; bases with no gene match: 11. The CDR3 sequence is 17 residues long. DNA of the CDR3: TGTGCCAGCAGCTTATTGGGGAGCGGGAGTTTTGCCGGGGAGCTGTTTTTT. This sequence encodes CASSLLGSGSFAGELFF.